The 32 T cell receptor beta chains below were found in one sample sequenced in a study of post-analysis software for immune sequencing data. Findings and caveats of the study: Patients used about five TRBV segments, including TRBV5-6, TRBV5-1 and TRBV20-1, more often than controls.

For these receptors, no antigen is known. Unique molecular identifiers were present in the TCR beta cDNA libraries. TCRdb analysed the PCR reads with MiXCR anew, one entry per CDR3 protein. The data contain roughly 700,000 distinct CDR3 sequences, 25% to 30% of them singletons. Sequencing was done on a sample of blood. These receptors all come from a girl aged 5 to 17 with multiple sclerosis.

The V call is TRBV18, the J call TRBJ2-7; 13 bases are a match to TRBD2. Trimming took 2 bases from V and 2 from J; bases not matched to a gene: 9. Germline V gives CDR1 KGHSH, CDR2 LQKENI. CDR3 size: 18 residues. The CDR3 DNA reads TGTGCCAGCTCACCATTCGAACTAGCGGGAGGGGAACCCTACGAGCAGTACTTC. Amino acids: CASSPFELAGGEPYEQYF.

This rearrangement joins TRBV10-3 to TRBJ2-1; 9 positions match TRBD1. After removal of 3 bases from V and 0 bases from J, the junction contained 6 bases not matched to a gene. The CDR3 has 17 residues. CDR1 and CDR2 (germline): ENHRY, SYGVKD. CDR3 sequence: CAISDHRGPSSYNEQFF. Written as DNA, the CDR3 is TGTGCCATCAGTGATCACAGGGGGCCCTCCTCCTACAATGAGCAGTTCTTC.

The rearrangement joins TRBV6-1 to TRBJ2-3, with 9 bases aligning to TRBD2. Germline CDR1 and CDR2: MNHNS and SASEGT. V shed 7 bases and J 5 bases; nucleotides not matched to a gene: 13. This CDR3 contains 16 residues. For the CDR3, the DNA is TGTGCCAGCATAGGCGAAACGGGACTAGCTTTAGATACGCAGTATTTT. This codes for CASIGETGLALDTQYF.

This clonotype was counted a few times. This chain joins TRBV3-1 and TRBJ2-5; 9 nucleotides match TRBD2. The CDR3 has 15 amino acids. Germline CDR1 is LGHDT and CDR2 is YNNKEL (reference sequence). J lost 4 bases, V lost 1 base, and 4 bases had no gene match. CDR3 sequence: CASSQVATSGETQYF. The CDR3 bases are TGTGCCAGCAGCCAAGTAGCGACTAGCGGAGAGACCCAGTACTTC.

The V call is TRBV7-8, the J call TRBJ1-5, with 8 bases that match TRBD1. CDR1 is SGHVS and CDR2 is FQNEAQ in the germline V gene. V shed 5 bases, J shed 4 bases, and the junction held 16 bases outside the gene matches. CDR3 length: 18 amino acids. The CDR3 DNA follows: TGTGCCAGCAGCCTCAGACAGGGGATCCCCAAAGGGAATCAGCCCCAGCATTTT. The encoded protein is CASSLRQGIPKGNQPQHF. Using reference TRBV7-8 and TRBJ1-5 for the parts outside the CDR3, the full variable domain is GAGVSQSPRYKVAKRGQDVALRCDPISGHVSLFWYQQALGQGPEFLTYFQNEAQLDKSGLPSDRFFAERPEGSVSTLKIQRTQQEDSAVYLCASSLRQGIPKGNQPQHFGDGTRLSIL.

This clonotype was found many times. This chain uses TRBV15 with TRBJ2-7; no clear D gene. The CDR3 is 11 residues long. Germline V lookup: CDR1 LNHNV, CDR2 YYDKDF (reference sequence). V lost 5 bases and J lost 6, with 8 bases in between. Written as DNA, the CDR3 is TGTGCCACCAGCGGGTGGGGCGAGCAGTACTTC. Protein sequence: CATSGWGEQYF.

On this clonotype: The junction departs from germline at one end; a sequencing error may be responsible. The rearrangement joins TRBV6-5 to TRBJ2-4; no reliable D call. Germline V gene data show CDR1 as MNHEY and CDR2 as SVGAGI. CDR3 length: 13 residues. CDR3 sequence reads: CASSPRAKNIRYF. The CDR3 nucleotides are TGTGCCAGCAGTCCAAGAGCCAAAAACATTCGGTACTTC.

This chain connects TRBV5-1 to TRBJ2-7; the D is unclear. The V gene lost 0 bases and the J gene lost 2 bases, with 9 bases spanning the gap. The CDR3 runs to 14 residues. CDR1 is SGHRS and CDR2 is YFSETQ in the germline V gene. CDR3 DNA: TGCGCCAGCAGCTTGGACTCGAAGACCTACGAGCAGTACTTC. This gives the protein CASSLDSKTYEQYF.

V is TRBV7-9 and J is TRBJ1-5; D is ambiguous. CDR1 SEHNR and CDR2 FQNEAQ come from the germline V gene (reference sequence). The CDR3 is 13 amino acids. V lost 0 bases, J lost 6 bases, and 6 bases lay in between. CDR3: CASSLAGSQPQHF. For the CDR3, the DNA is TGTGCCAGCAGCTTAGCGGGAAGTCAGCCCCAGCATTTT.

The sample holds many counts of this clonotype. V is TRBV7-8 and J is TRBJ2-7, with D hard to call. The germline V gene encodes CDR1 SGHVS and CDR2 FQNEAQ. Trimming took 5 bases from V and 6 from J, leaving 14 bases between them. The CDR3 is 13 amino acids. The CDR3 coding sequence is TGTGCCAGCAGCCTTCAAACCCGCAGCGAGCAGTACTTC. Amino acid sequence: CASSLQTRSEQYF.

Here the CDR3 reads CSARDYDGGPGYTDTQYF. DNA of the CDR3: TGCAGTGCTAGAGATTATGATGGGGGGCCCGGATACACAGATACGCAGTATTTT. The V and J genes are TRBV20-1 and TRBJ2-3; the D call may be TRBD1 or TRBD2 (6 bases each). In germline, CDR1 is DFQATT, CDR2 SNEGSKA (reference sequence). V shed 0 bases and J shed 2 bases, with 21 bases lying between them. The CDR3 is 18 residues long.

As for this clonotype: A much larger clone differs from this one at a single base, so this may be a read error. The V and J genes are TRBV29-1 and TRBJ2-3, with D possibly being TRBD2 (6 bases). Germline CDR1 SQVTM, CDR2 ANQGSEA. V was shortened by 8 bases and J by 2 bases, with 14 bases between the two germline ends. The CDR3 runs to 13 residues. The CDR3 loop is CSRRGHNTDTQYF. As DNA, the CDR3 is TGCAGCCGGAGGGGCCATAACACAGATACGCAGTATTTT.

The V and J genes are TRBV10-3 and TRBJ2-7; tentative D call: TRBD1 (6 bases). V was shortened by 0 bases and J by 3 bases, with 9 bases between the two germline ends. Germline V lookup: CDR1 ENHRY, CDR2 SYGVKD. The CDR3 length is 14 residues. In DNA, the CDR3 is TGTGCCATCAGTGAGTCAGGGGGTCTCTACGAGCAGTACTTC. This codes for CAISESGGLYEQYF.

The rearrangement links TRBV20-1 to TRBJ1-5; possibly TRBD1 for D (5 bases). The CDR3 spans 16 residues. The ends were cut back, 6 bases at V and 1 base at J, with 19 bases in the middle. Germline V gene lookup returns CDR1 DFQATT and CDR2 SNEGSKA (reference sequence). The CDR3 loop reads CSARRVGRKSNQPQHF. In nucleotides, the CDR3 is TGCAGTGCCCGGCGGGTGGGGCGTAAAAGCAATCAGCCCCAGCATTTT.

This clonotype has more than one count but fewer than ten. This rearrangement joins TRBV11-1 to TRBJ1-6; tentative D call: TRBD1 (5 bases). The germline V and J ends were trimmed by 5 bases and 9 bases, with 20 bases remaining between them. From germline, CDR1 is SGHAT and CDR2 FQDESV (reference sequence). This CDR3 is 16 amino acids long. CDR3 coding DNA: TGTGCCAGCAGCCAGGGCCGCCGCTCAGGATCTTCACCCCTCCACTTT. Protein: CASSQGRRSGSSPLHF.

This clonotype appeared a few times. The chain joins TRBV28 to TRBJ2-5, with D possibly matching TRBD1 (6 bases). V lost 3 bases to trimming and J lost 7 bases, with 15 bases between them. The CDR3 totals 14 residues. CDR1 and CDR2 (germline): MDHEN, SYDVKM. CDR3 DNA sequence: TGTGCCAGCAGTTTTAATGAGGGGGTCTTGACCCAGTACTTC. It codes for CASSFNEGVLTQYF.

This clonotype was seen repeatedly, ten times or more. The rearrangement links TRBV29-1 to TRBJ2-7; possible D gene TRBD1, 6 bases. The CDR3 has 12 residues. V shed 4 bases and J shed 6 bases, with 13 bases lying between them. The germline V gene has CDR1 SQVTM and CDR2 ANQGSEA. The CDR3 DNA reads TGCAGCGTTGCCAGGGGTGGAAGCGAGCAGTACTTC. Its protein is CSVARGGSEQYF.

In its sample, this clonotype was seen a few times. V is TRBV25-1 and J is TRBJ2-5; D unclear. V was shortened by 7 bases and J by 0 bases, with 12 bases between the two germline ends. From germline, CDR1 is MGHDK and CDR2 SYGVNS. CDR3 size: 14 residues. CDR3 in amino acids: CASTDRLNQETQYF. The CDR3 nucleotides are TGTGCCAGCACGGACCGACTCAACCAAGAGACCCAGTACTTC.

There are a few counts of this clonotype. The rearrangement links TRBV4-3 to TRBJ2-3; 7 bases agree with TRBD2. The V segment lost 0 bases and the J segment 6 bases; nucleotides outside the gene matches: 6. Germline V gene lookup returns CDR1 LGHNA and CDR2 YSLEER. The CDR3 totals 15 residues. Here the CDR3 DNA reads TGCGCCAGCAGCCAAGATGGGAGGGCTCCTGATACGCAGTATTTT. Translating gives CASSQDGRAPDTQYF.

The chain employs TRBV25-1 and TRBJ2-7; D gene uncertain. This CDR3 has 13 residues. The germline V and J ends were trimmed by 1 base and 5 bases, with 9 bases remaining between them. Germline assignment: CDR1 MGHDK and CDR2 SYGVNS. The CDR3 DNA is TGTGCCAGCAGTGAATTTTCCTCTCACGAGCAGTACTTC. It yields the protein CASSEFSSHEQYF.

The V call is TRBV20-1, the J call TRBJ2-5; D may be TRBD2 (7 bases). CDR3 length equals 15 residues. Looked up from germline, CDR1 is DFQATT and CDR2 is SNEGSKA (reference sequence). V was shortened by 6 bases and J by 2 bases, with 19 bases between the two germline ends. This CDR3 is CSAPRRGGKQETQYF. CDR3 nucleotides: TGCAGTGCCCCAAGAAGGGGGGGAAAGCAAGAGACCCAGTACTTC.

This sequence joins TRBV9 and TRBJ2-3, with 7 bases fitting TRBD1. The V gene end was trimmed by 3 bases and the J gene end by 0 bases; junction bases not matched to a gene: 7. CDR1 SGDLS and CDR2 YYNGEE come from the germline V gene. The CDR3 loop spans 16 amino acids. The CDR3 coding sequence is TGTGCCAGCAGCGGACAGGGTCAGTCTAGCACAGATACGCAGTATTTT. The encoded protein is CASSGQGQSSTDTQYF.

V usage is TRBV14 and J usage is TRBJ2-3, with D perhaps given as TRBD1 or TRBD2 (7 bases each). V dropped 0 bases and J dropped 6 bases, with 16 bases sitting between them. The germline CDR1 and CDR2 sequences are SGHDN and FVKESK. The CDR3 consists of 16 residues. CDR3 sequence reads: CASSQEVAGGADTQYF. CDR3 DNA sequence: TGTGCCAGCAGCCAAGAAGTTGCAGGGGGGGCCGATACGCAGTATTTT.

A single count supports this clonotype. Here the CDR3 DNA reads TGTGCCAGCAATGGGGGGGCTAGCGGGGGTGAGACCCAGTACTTC. Residues: CASNGGASGGETQYF. The chain carries TRBV28 and TRBJ2-7; 10 bases align to TRBD2. The end of the DNA fits TRBJ2-5 better, so the J call may be wrong. The CDR3 totals 15 residues. Germline CDR1 MDHEN, CDR2 SYDVKM.

This clonotype appeared a single time. It may be a read error: a sequence one base away is much more abundant. Given the absence of the conserved phenylalanine or tryptophan at the CDR3 end, a read error is likely. The chain employs TRBV20-1 and TRBJ1-2; TRBD1 might be the D (6 bases). CDR1 and CDR2 (germline): DFQATT, SNEGSKA (reference sequence). Trimming pared 3 bases from V and 5 bases from J, leaving 10 bases between. The CDR3 runs 12 residues. The CDR3 protein is CSARRTAYGYTV. The DNA for the CDR3 is TGCAGTGCTAGGCGGACAGCTTATGGCTACACCGTC.

Notes on this clonotype: A much larger clonotype is one base distant, so this may be a read error. The chain employs TRBV12-3 or TRBV12-4 and TRBJ2-1; D call uncertain. V was trimmed by 3 bases and J by 5 bases, leaving 11 bases between them. CDR3 size: 14 residues. In DNA, the CDR3 is TGTGCCAGCAGTTTGGGCAGGACGGACAATGAGCAGTTCTTC. Translation: CASSLGRTDNEQFF.

A word on this clonotype: One end of the junction does not line up with germline, which may come from a read error. The V and J genes are TRBV7-8 and TRBJ2-7; perhaps TRBD1 as D (6 bases). The germline V gene encodes CDR1 SGHVS and CDR2 FQNEAQ. CDR3 size: 15 residues. CDR3 residues: CVSSLYRAPAAEQYF. In DNA, the CDR3 is TGTGTCAGCAGCTTATACAGGGCCCCCGCGGCCGAGCAGTACTTC. The entire variable domain, with the rest obtained from reference TRBV7-8 and TRBJ2-7, is as follows: GAGVSQSPRYKVAKRGQDVALRCDPISGHVSLFWYQQALGQGPEFLTYFQNEAQLDKSGLPSDRFFAERPEGSVSTLKIQRTQQEDSAVYLCVSSLYRAPAAEQYFGPGTRLTVT.

This chain connects TRBV2 to TRBJ1-1; D remains ambiguous. This CDR3 contains 11 residues. Deletions cut 5 bases from V and 8 bases from J, with 9 bases between. The V gene's germline CDR1 is SNHLY and CDR2 FYNNEI. CDR3 sequence reads: CASSIKVEAFF. CDR3 nucleotide sequence: TGTGCCAGCAGTATAAAAGTAGAAGCTTTCTTT. Complete variable domain (other parts from reference TRBV2 and TRBJ1-1): EPEVTQTPSHQVTQMGQEVILRCVPISNHLYFYWYRQILGQKVEFLVSFYNNEISEKSEIFDDQFSVERPDGSNFTLKIRSTKLEDSAMYFCASSIKVEAFFGQGTRLTVV.

The chain has TRBV12-3 or TRBV12-4 and TRBJ2-7; 10 nucleotides agree with TRBD2. V lost 5 bases to trimming and J lost 3 bases; unmatched junction nucleotides: 7. The CDR3 is 15 amino acids. The CDR3 nucleotides are TGTGCCAGCAGTCGGACTAGCGGTACTTGCTACGAGCAGTACTTC. It encodes CASSRTSGTCYEQYF.

This clonotype was recorded a few times. The rearrangement links TRBV5-6 to TRBJ2-5, with 8 positions matching TRBD1. Germline-derived CDR1 and CDR2 are SGHDT and YYEEEE. CDR3 size: 15 residues. V shed 0 bases and J 4 bases; nucleotides not matched to a gene: 5. The CDR3 is CASSLGQGARETQYF. The CDR3 DNA follows: TGTGCCAGCAGCTTGGGGCAGGGGGCTCGAGAGACCCAGTACTTC.

In this sample, this clonotype turned up many times. J is TRBJ2-5 and V is TRBV29-1; 7 bases agree with TRBD1. Trimming at V came to 3 bases and at J to 2 bases, leaving 0 bases not matched to a gene. This CDR3 is 12 amino acids long. Germline values: CDR1 SQVTM, CDR2 ANQGSEA. The CDR3 spells CSVDRGQETQYF. The CDR3 DNA reads TGCAGCGTTGACAGGGGGCAAGAGACCCAGTACTTC. Looking up the rest from reference TRBV29-1 and TRBJ2-5 gives the full variable domain: SAVISQKPSRDICQRGTSLTIQCQVDSQVTMMFWYRQQPGQSLTLIATANQGSEATYESGFVIDKFPISRPNLTFSTLTVSNMSPEDSSIYLCSVDRGQETQYFGPGTRLLVL.

This clonotype occurred a few times. The chain combines TRBV10-3 with TRBJ2-7, with 8 nucleotides matching TRBD2. Per germline, CDR1 ENHRY and CDR2 SYGVKD. Losses at the gene ends were 4 bases for V and 4 bases for J; bases not matched to a gene: 6. The CDR3 sequence is 14 residues long. This CDR3 is CAISAGGEIYEQYF. The CDR3 DNA follows: TGTGCCATCAGTGCGGGGGGGGAAATTTACGAGCAGTACTTC.